This T cell receptor beta chain derives from a study of PD-1 blockade in classical Hodgkin lymphoma. TCRdb keeps only in-frame clones here, not all; method: immunoSEQ multiplex PCR. The sample has 70,000 to 80,000 clones, about 93% seen once. Whole-study results and caveats: Those patients who began receiving nivolumab less than 1 year after ASCT had lower diversity, and they were excluded. Patients with a complete response exhibited baseline diversity comparable to newly diagnosed patients. Whereas CD4+ TCR diversity had risen significantly by C4D1, CD8+ TCR diversity had not.

V lost 4 bases, J lost 16 bases, and 10 bases stayed unmatched. The germline V gene encodes CDR1 LGHNA and CDR2 YSLEER. This CDR3 has 15 residues. All patients relapsed after autologous stem cell transplantation, and brentuximab vedotin exposure varied. Complete response, partial response or progressive disease constituted the best responses recorded. Remarks on this clone: Its antigen remains unknown.

This TCR was recovered from a human donor with classical Hodgkin lymphoma. The chain has TRBV4-3 and TRBJ2-1; the match to TRBD2 covers 16 bases. This specimen consisted of peripheral blood mononuclear cells (PBMCs), obtained at baseline. CDR3 DNA sequence: TGCGCCAGCAGCCCGGGACTAGCGGGAGGGGTGAGCAGTTTCTTC. Amino acids: CASSPGLAGGVSSFF.